A single sample gave rise to the 17 T cell receptor beta chains below, sequenced in a study of T cell repertoires in cytomegalovirus infection. TCRdb reanalysed the reads using MiXCR and keeps one entry per CDR3 protein. The repertoire holds 560,000 or so distinct CDR3 sequences, with 15% to 20% as singletons. Material: CD8+ T cells from PBMCs. The receptors stem from a human donor in good health (CMV status not recorded). Some clones in this sample may be carry-over from other donors' samples.

The sample holds many counts of this clonotype. The chain recombines TRBV7-2 with TRBJ2-7; 9 bases are a match to TRBD1. With 9 bases clipped from V and 0 bases from J, the junction kept 15 bases outside the gene matches. This CDR3 comprises 17 residues. Germline CDR1 is SGHTA and CDR2 is FQGNSA. CDR3 in amino acids: CARNHPPGQGFSYEQYF. CDR3 nucleotides: TGTGCCAGAAATCATCCCCCCGGACAGGGGTTCTCCTACGAGCAGTACTTC.

The rearrangement joins TRBV6-1 to TRBJ1-5; D remains unclear. Germline loops: CDR1 MNHNS, CDR2 SASEGT. The CDR3 length is 14 residues. The V gene lost 7 bases and the J gene lost 0 bases, with 10 bases spanning the gap. The CDR3 region has the DNA TGTGCCAGCACCGGGCCTTATAGCAATCAGCCCCAGCATTTT. Encoded protein: CASTGPYSNQPQHF.

This clonotype came up many times. J is TRBJ1-5 and V is TRBV4-1, with unresolved D. CDR1 is MGHRA and CDR2 is YSYEKL in the germline V gene. CDR3 length: 15 residues. Trimming left V 0 bases short and J 3 bases short, with 9 bases between. In DNA, the CDR3 is TGCGCCAGCAGCCAAGATTTAGGGAACAATCAGCCCCAGCATTTT. Translation: CASSQDLGNNQPQHF.

This clonotype turned up a few times. The V gene is TRBV7-1, the J gene TRBJ2-1; possible D gene TRBD2, 6 bases. TRBV7-1 is identified as an open reading frame with a role that is uncertain. The CDR3 is made up of 12 amino acids. The V end lost 7 bases, the J end lost 7 bases, and 11 bases lay between the germline ends. The DNA for the CDR3 is TGTGCCAGCAACTCTGGAGGGAATGAGCAGTTCTTC. Its translation is CASNSGGNEQFF.

The CDR3 region is CASSQGHKFTGELFF. The CDR3 DNA follows: TGTGCCAGCAGCCAGGGACATAAATTCACCGGGGAGCTGTTTTTT. The J gene is TRBJ2-2, the V gene TRBV9; tentatively, D is TRBD1 (6 bases). Trimming cost V 4 bases and J 4 bases, with 14 bases left between them. Germline-derived CDR1 and CDR2 are SGDLS and YYNGEE. The CDR3 is 15 amino acids.

This clonotype showed up many times. The chain has TRBV7-8 and TRBJ1-5; D remains unclear. Germline CDR1 reads SGHVS; CDR2 reads FQNEAQ. The CDR3 spans 15 residues. Trimming pared 0 bases from V and 4 bases from J, leaving 10 bases between. DNA for the CDR3: TGTGCCAGCAGCTTAGCCCCTGGGCCGAATCAGCCCCAGCATTTT. Translated, it gives CASSLAPGPNQPQHF.

The chain links TRBV5-4 to TRBJ2-5; unclear D gene. The CDR3 contains 13 residues. CDR1 is SGHNT and CDR2 is YYREEE in the germline V gene (reference sequence). The V and J ends lost 4 bases and 3 bases respectively, with 10 bases between them. In DNA, the CDR3 is TGTGCCAGCAGCCCCGATGTAGAAGAGACCCAGTACTTC. Protein sequence: CASSPDVEETQYF.

The rearrangement links TRBV20-1 to TRBJ2-1; TRBD1 matches 9 bases. The trim removed 3 bases at V and 5 bases at J, leaving 2 bases unmatched. This CDR3 has 13 amino acids. CDR1 is DFQATT, CDR2 SNEGSKA, per germline (reference sequence). CDR3 amino acids: CSARDRGNNEQFF. The CDR3 DNA is TGCAGTGCTAGGGACAGGGGCAACAATGAGCAGTTCTTC.

Ten or more counts support this clonotype. The rearrangement links TRBV7-6 to TRBJ2-3; D tentatively fits TRBD1 or TRBD2 (6 bases each). Germline lookup yields CDR1 SGHVS and CDR2 FNYEAQ. With 3 bases removed from V and 2 bases from J, the gap between germline ends came to 18 bases. The CDR3 runs 17 residues. CDR3 nucleotide sequence: TGTGCCAGCAGCTTTGAGGGGGGAGTAGGGTACACAGATACGCAGTATTTT. As protein: CASSFEGGVGYTDTQYF.

This clonotype was seen a handful of times. The chain has TRBV28 and TRBJ2-7; 10 nucleotides agree with TRBD1. Germline-derived CDR1 and CDR2 are MDHEN and SYDVKM. Trimming took 3 bases from V and 2 from J; bases not matched to a gene: 13. This CDR3 is 18 amino acids long. This CDR3 is CASSFGQGDYLLTYEQYF. The CDR3 DNA reads TGTGCCAGCAGTTTTGGACAGGGGGACTACCTGCTAACCTACGAGCAGTACTTC.

Many counts were recorded for this clonotype. The chain uses TRBV6-1 and TRBJ1-5, with no clear D. Germline V lookup: CDR1 MNHNS, CDR2 SASEGT. The CDR3 is 16 residues long. Trimming removed 0 bases from V and 4 bases from J, with 13 bases in between. The DNA for the CDR3 is TGTGCCAGCAGTGAAGCGCTAACAACGCCTAATCAGCCCCAGCATTTT. Encoded protein: CASSEALTTPNQPQHF.

This clonotype has at least ten counts. V usage is TRBV10-3 and J usage is TRBJ1-2; 9 bases align to TRBD1. The CDR3 has 15 amino acids. Per the germline V gene, CDR1 is ENHRY and CDR2 is SYGVKD. Trimming removed 5 bases from V and 6 bases from J; junction bases left unmatched: 10. CDR3 sequence (DNA): TGTGCCATCAGTACCCAGGTGACAGGGGGAAATGGCTACACCTTC. Translated: CAISTQVTGGNGYTF.

The table lists this clonotype with many counts. This rearrangement joins TRBV7-6 to TRBJ2-4, with D possibly matching TRBD2 (5 bases). Trimming shortened V by 7 bases and J by 0 bases, and 13 bases separated the two germline ends. The CDR3 extends over 15 amino acids. Germline-derived CDR1 and CDR2 are SGHVS and FNYEAQ. CDR3 DNA sequence: TGTGCCAGCAAAATCCCCGGACTAGCCAAAAACATTCAGTACTTC. Translated: CASKIPGLAKNIQYF.

In this sample, this clonotype turned up a few times. The V and J genes are TRBV20-1 and TRBJ2-1; maybe TRBD2 (5 bases). This CDR3 spans 11 amino acids. CDR1 and CDR2 from the germline V gene are DFQATT and SNEGSKA (reference sequence). V lost 5 bases to trimming and J lost 9 bases, with 11 bases between them. CDR3 nucleotides: TGCAGTGCTCCCCGGGAAATTGAGCAGTTCTTC. It encodes CSAPREIEQFF.

This clonotype was recorded a few times. The V call is TRBV4-1, the J call TRBJ2-2; 7 positions agree with TRBD1. The CDR3 totals 17 residues. J gave up 5 bases and V 0 bases, and 9 bases lay outside the gene matches. Germline CDR1 MGHRA, CDR2 YSYEKL. The CDR3 bases are TGCGCCAGCAGCCAAGAACTTTGGGCAGGGGGAACCGGGGAGCTGTTTTTT. It encodes CASSQELWAGGTGELFF.

This clonotype occurred a few times. The genes are TRBV5-6 and TRBJ2-2; TRBD1 aligns across 11 bases. Germline-derived CDR1 and CDR2 are SGHDT and YYEEEE. V dropped 3 bases and J dropped 9; count of bases not matched to a gene: 10. This CDR3 contains 16 residues. CDR3 bases: TGTGCCAGCAGCTGGCCGGGACAGGGGGAGTCCCGGGAGCTGTTTTTT. Translation: CASSWPGQGESRELFF.

This sequence joins TRBV15 and TRBJ2-5; 7 positions agree with TRBD1. The germline V gene encodes CDR1 LNHNV and CDR2 YYDKDF (reference sequence). The length of the CDR3 is 17 residues. V lost 1 base and J lost 1; bases outside the gene matches: 9. In DNA, the CDR3 is TGTGCCACCAGCAGAGTCCCTCCCGGGACAGCCCAAGAGACCCAGTACTTC. This translates into CATSRVPPGTAQETQYF.